The 5 T cell receptor beta chains reported below all come from one sample, sequenced in a study of shared clonotypes between healthy human individuals. Cells designated naive CD8 were CD45RO-negative and were positively selected for CCR7, with terminally differentiated effector memory CD45RA+ cells excluded. The method was immunoSEQ multiplex PCR; TCRdb's version includes in-frame clones alone and lacks a portion of them. The sample lists around 1.9 million clones, 85% to 95% occurring once. Sequenced input: naive CD8+ T cells from PBMCs. The source of these receptors is a man aged 18 to 29 in good health. Some clones in this sample may be carry-over from other donors' samples.

This clone appeared a single time. V and J are TRBV19 and TRBJ2-3; 8 bases align to TRBD1. V gave up 5 bases and J gave up 5 bases; unmatched junction bases: 9. This CDR3 has 15 residues. CDR1 and CDR2 (germline): LNHDA, SQIVND (reference sequence). Written as DNA, the CDR3 is TGTGCCAGTAGTTTGACAGGGGTGTTGGGAGATACGCAGTATTTT. Encoded protein: CASSLTGVLGDTQYF.

This rearrangement joins TRBV28 to TRBJ1-3; D might be TRBD1 (5 bases). Between the trimmed V and J ends, which lost 1 base and 1 base, there was a span of 11 bases. The CDR3 contains 16 residues. Per germline, CDR1 MDHEN and CDR2 SYDVKM. CDR3 region: CASSLLFGASGNTIYF. DNA for the CDR3: TGTGCCAGCAGTTTATTGTTTGGGGCTTCTGGAAACACCATATATTTT.

In this sample, this clone turned up a few times. The chain recombines TRBV28 with TRBJ1-4; D uncertain. Germline CDR1 is MDHEN and CDR2 is SYDVKM. The CDR3 contains 15 residues. Trimming stripped 4 bases from V and 8 bases from J, with 17 bases between. CDR3 nucleotide sequence: TGTGCCAGCAGTTGGAGGGCCGAGTTTAGAGAAAAACTGTTTTTT. Protein sequence: CASSWRAEFREKLFF.

This clone was seen once. This chain links TRBV19 with TRBJ2-3, with TRBD2 matching 8 bases. The V segment lost 5 bases and the J segment 2 bases; nucleotides outside the gene matches: 6. Germline-derived CDR1 and CDR2 are LNHDA and SQIVND (reference sequence). The CDR3 sequence is 15 residues long. The CDR3 DNA reads as TGTGCCAGTAGTGCACGACTAGCGACCACAGATACGCAGTATTTT. It encodes CASSARLATTDTQYF.

This clone was observed once. The rearrangement links TRBV10-2 to TRBJ1-2; D not certain. Germline CDR1 is WSHSY and CDR2 is SAAADI. V was pared by 3 bases and J by 8 bases, with 10 bases between. The CDR3 runs to 12 residues. The CDR3, as DNA: TGCGCCAGCAGTGACGGAGTTTCAGGCTACACCTTC. It translates to CASSDGVSGYTF.